A single sample is the source of the 26 T cell receptor beta chains below, sequenced in a study of T cells in Graves' hyperthyroidism and ophthalmopathy. Amplification targeted TCR beta CDR3 regions from RNA transcripts. The HTBI primer set was used in a first-round RT-PCR of the TCR CDR3. One entry per CDR3 protein results from TCRdb running MiXCR on the multiplex PCR reads. Of some 510,000 distinct CDR3 sequences listed, just over 45% are singletons. The sample consisted of peripheral blood or thyroid tissue (not recorded which). Receptor source: a woman younger than 30 with Graves' hyperthyroidism.

A remark on this clonotype: A much larger clone sits a single nucleotide away, making a read error possible. The CDR3 carries no conserved terminal phenylalanine or tryptophan, so it likely arises from a read error. The chain couples TRBV6-5 to TRBJ1-1; no clear D gene. Germline V gene sequence: CDR1 MNHEY, CDR2 SVGAGI. The length of the CDR3 is 13 residues. The CDR3 sequence is CASSLYESPEAFL. In nucleotides, the CDR3 is TGCGCCAGCAGTTTGTACGAGTCCCCTGAAGCTTTCCTT.

The V and J genes are TRBV20-1 and TRBJ1-4; D possibly corresponds to TRBD1 (5 bases). The CDR3 loop spans 14 amino acids. The germline V gene encodes CDR1 DFQATT and CDR2 SNEGSKA (reference sequence). Trimming took off 3 bases at V and 7 bases at J, with 15 bases between the two ends. In DNA form, the CDR3 reads TGCAGTGCTAGGGATGGGTATCAGGGTGAAAAACTGTTTTTT. Encoded protein: CSARDGYQGEKLFF.

The CDR3 here is CASSQSATSGRAYEQYF. The CDR3 nucleotides read TGTGCCAGCAGCCAGTCTGCGACTAGCGGGAGGGCCTACGAGCAGTACTTC. V is TRBV11-2 and J is TRBJ2-7, with 14 bases that match TRBD2. Germline CDR1 reads SGHAT; CDR2 reads FQNNGV. V was pared by 5 bases and J by 2 bases, with 8 bases of the junction left unmatched. The CDR3 sequence is 17 residues long.

This clonotype came up many times. V is TRBV10-3 and J is TRBJ2-5; 8 bases are a match to TRBD1. The J segment lost 5 bases and the V segment lost 7 bases, leaving 6 bases of the junction unmatched. The CDR3 loop spans 13 amino acids. Germline V gene data show CDR1 as ENHRY and CDR2 as SYGVKD. The CDR3 loop is CAITSGGGETQYF. The CDR3 DNA reads TGTGCCATCACCTCAGGGGGCGGCGAGACCCAGTACTTC.

The chain uses TRBV7-6 and TRBJ2-7; D not certain. The CDR3 contains 11 residues. From germline, CDR1 is SGHVS and CDR2 FNYEAQ. CDR3: CARLEFDEQYF. CDR3 coding DNA: TGTGCTAGGCTAGAGTTCGACGAGCAGTACTTC.

As to this clonotype: Just one base apart from a much larger clone, this may be a read error. This chain links TRBV19 with TRBJ1-2, with 8 positions matching TRBD1. This CDR3 comprises 13 residues. Per the germline V gene, CDR1 is LNHDA and CDR2 is SQIVND (reference sequence). The CDR3 region is CAGSITGGYGYTF. The CDR3 nucleotides read TGTGCCGGTAGTATTACAGGGGGGTATGGCTACACCTTC.

The chain links TRBV15 to TRBJ2-3; 9 nucleotides match TRBD2. The CDR3 extends over 16 amino acids. Germline V gene lookup returns CDR1 LNHNV and CDR2 YYDKDF (reference sequence). After removal of 1 base from V and 4 bases from J, the junction contained 6 bases not matched to a gene. In DNA, the CDR3 is TGTGCCACCAGCAGAGTCGCGGGAGGGCCCCCAGATACGCAGTATTTT. Residues: CATSRVAGGPPDTQYF.

Concerning this clonotype: Just one base apart from a much larger clone, this may be a read error. The conserved final phenylalanine or tryptophan is absent from the CDR3, which likely points to a read error. The chain recombines TRBV25-1 with TRBJ1-1; D may be TRBD1 (6 bases). Germline-derived CDR1 and CDR2 are MGHDK and SYGVNS. The ends were cut back, 6 bases at V and 0 bases at J, with 11 bases in the middle. CDR3 size: 14 residues. CDR3 bases: TGTGCCAGCAGCCTACGACAGGTGAACACTGAAGCTTTCATT. Its protein is CASSLRQVNTEAFI.

There are a few counts of this clonotype. With a much larger clone just one base away, this may be a read error. The rearrangement joins TRBV29-1 to TRBJ2-7, with D perhaps matching TRBD2 (5 bases). In germline, CDR1 is SQVTM, CDR2 ANQGSEA. The germline V and J ends were trimmed by 7 bases and 2 bases, with 15 bases remaining between them. This CDR3 has 13 amino acids. CDR3 residues: CSAVRTGTYEQYF. The CDR3 bases are TGCAGCGCTGTAAGGACCGGGACCTACGAGCAGTACTTC.

This clonotype was observed a single time. The gene calls are TRBV7-2 and TRBJ1-4, with D possibly being TRBD1 (5 bases). The germline CDR1 and CDR2 sequences are SGHTA and FQGNSA. The CDR3 contains 14 residues. V lost 6 bases, J lost 0 bases, and 8 bases lay in between. The CDR3 bases are TGTGCCAGCAGGCCGGGGGCAACTAATGAAAAACTGTTTTTT. It yields the protein CASRPGATNEKLFF.

This rearrangement joins TRBV5-1 to TRBJ1-5; tentatively, D is TRBD1 (5 bases). CDR1 is SGHRS, CDR2 YFSETQ, per germline. This CDR3 has 15 residues. V was cut by 1 base and J by 4 bases, with 12 bases left in between. The CDR3 is CASSLMGGDNQPQHF. Here the CDR3 DNA reads TGCGCCAGCAGCTTGATGGGGGGAGATAATCAGCCCCAGCATTTT.

In the case of this clonotype: The junction departs from germline at one end; a sequencing error may be responsible. V gene TRBV2 combines with J gene TRBJ1-5; no clear D gene. CDR3 length equals 15 residues. The germline V gene has CDR1 SNHLY and CDR2 FYNNEI. CDR3 sequence reads: CATSEATREGQPQHF. CDR3 bases: TGTGCCACCAGTGAAGCTACTAGGGAAGGTCAGCCCCAGCATTTT.

With respect to this clonotype: With a much larger clone just one base away, this may be a read error. This chain joins TRBV10-3 and TRBJ1-2; 9 bases are a match to TRBD1. J was trimmed by 8 bases and V by 5 bases; bases with no gene match: 6. Germline CDR1 is ENHRY and CDR2 is SYGVKD. This CDR3 is 13 amino acids long. The CDR3 here is CAISFGQGKGYTF. CDR3 DNA sequence: TGTGCCATCAGTTTCGGACAGGGGAAGGGCTACACCTTC.

V gene TRBV10-2 combines with J gene TRBJ2-1; 13 nucleotides agree with TRBD2. V gave up 8 bases and J gave up 14 bases; unmatched junction bases: 12. This CDR3 has 14 residues. Germline CDR1 and CDR2: WSHSY and SAAADI. The CDR3 sequence is CASHGTSGNTSKFF. The CDR3 DNA is TGCGCCAGCCACGGGACTAGCGGGAATACTTCGAAGTTCTTC.

This clonotype showed up many times. V usage is TRBV24-1 and J usage is TRBJ2-6; the match to TRBD2 covers 10 bases. This CDR3 region has 19 residues. Germline V gene sequence: CDR1 KGHDR, CDR2 SFDVKD. The ends lost 5 bases at V and 3 bases at J; junction bases unmatched: 12. DNA of the CDR3: TGTGCCACCAGTGGCAATGGGCTAGCGGGAGTTGATGGGGCCAACGTCCTGACTTTC. It is translated as CATSGNGLAGVDGANVLTF.

This clonotype was seen once. The chain combines TRBV2 with TRBJ1-2; D is perhaps TRBD1 (5 bases). Germline CDR1 SNHLY, CDR2 FYNNEI. The CDR3 loop spans 12 amino acids. Trimming cost V 6 bases and J 7 bases, with 12 bases left between them. The CDR3: CASRGGSPGYTF. The CDR3, as DNA: TGTGCCAGCAGGGGGGGGAGCCCTGGCTACACCTTC.

Note on this clonotype: A much more abundant neighbour one base away suggests this may be a read error. This sequence joins TRBV19 and TRBJ1-1; the D gene is possibly TRBD1 (5 bases). CDR3 size: 14 residues. Germline lookup yields CDR1 LNHDA and CDR2 SQIVND (reference sequence). Trimming took off 9 bases at V and 1 base at J, with 15 bases between the two ends. The CDR3 sequence is CASSFRVGNTEAFF. The CDR3 DNA sequence: TGTGCCAGCAGCTTCAGGGTCGGGAACACTGAAGCTTTCTTT. The whole variable domain, filled in from reference TRBV19 and TRBJ1-1, reads DGGITQSPKYLFRKEGQNVTLSCEQNLNHDAMYWYRQDPGQGLRLIYYSQIVNDFQKGDIAEGYSVSREKKESFPLTVTSAQKNPTAFYLCASSFRVGNTEAFFGQGTRLTVV.

The J gene is TRBJ2-2, the V gene TRBV29-1; D gene unclear. The germline CDR1 and CDR2 sequences are SQVTM and ANQGSEA. Trimming removed 8 bases from V and 2 bases from J, with 6 bases in between. The CDR3 has 11 residues. This chain's CDR3 is CSPFNTGELFF. The CDR3 DNA is TGCAGCCCATTCAACACCGGGGAGCTGTTTTTT.

This clonotype showed up many times. The rearrangement joins TRBV7-6 to TRBJ2-5; D could derive from TRBD1 or TRBD2 (5 bases each). CDR3 length: 12 residues. The V and J ends lost 1 base and 5 bases respectively, with 5 bases between them. Germline V gene sequence: CDR1 SGHVS, CDR2 FNYEAQ. The chain's CDR3 is CASSLGDETQYF. In DNA form, the CDR3 reads TGTGCCAGCAGCTTAGGGGACGAGACCCAGTACTTC.

This clonotype was counted at least ten times. CDR3 DNA: TGTGCCAGCAGTGAGAGCGGGACCGCCGCCTACGAGCAGTACTTC. Protein: CASSESGTAAYEQYF. J is TRBJ2-7 and V is TRBV25-1, with 7 positions matching TRBD2. V was clipped by 3 bases and J by 2 bases; unmatched bases: 7. This CDR3 comprises 15 residues. From germline, CDR1 is MGHDK and CDR2 SYGVNS.

The V gene is TRBV7-6, the J gene TRBJ2-7; TRBD2 aligns across 7 bases. The CDR3 extends over 9 amino acids. With V trimmed by 8 bases and J by 10 bases, 2 bases remained unmatched. CDR1 is SGHVS, CDR2 FNYEAQ, per germline. CDR3: CASGRAQYF. The CDR3 DNA is TGTGCCAGCGGGAGGGCCCAGTACTTC.

This clonotype showed up just a few times. The chain recombines TRBV29-1 with TRBJ2-3; D is tentatively TRBD1 or TRBD2 (5 bases each). The germline V gene has CDR1 SQVTM and CDR2 ANQGSEA. This CDR3 is built from 13 residues. V lost 5 bases, J lost 2 bases, and 11 bases lay in between. The CDR3 nucleotides are TGCAGCGTTCTCGGGGCTAACACAGATACGCAGTATTTT. Translation: CSVLGANTDTQYF.

The V and J genes are TRBV7-9 and TRBJ1-1; the match to TRBD1 covers 7 bases. V lost 4 bases to trimming and J lost 6 bases; unmatched junction nucleotides: 11. CDR1 is SEHNR and CDR2 is FQNEAQ in the germline V gene (reference sequence). This CDR3 has 15 residues. The CDR3 reads CASSSQGGQGAEAFF. The CDR3 bases are TGTGCCAGCAGCTCTCAAGGGGGGCAGGGGGCTGAAGCTTTCTTT.

The chain joins TRBV7-2 to TRBJ1-1; D is possibly TRBD1 (6 bases). V lost 8 bases and J 4 bases, leaving 20 bases between the germline ends. Germline V gene sequence: CDR1 SGHTA, CDR2 FQGNSA. This CDR3 region has 15 residues. CDR3 nucleotide sequence: TGTGCCAGCTCACCTACTCTGGGGGCGGTCACTGAAGCTTTCTTT. Its translation: CASSPTLGAVTEAFF.

The chain employs TRBV12-3 or TRBV12-4 and TRBJ1-5; 7 nucleotides match TRBD1. Losses at the gene ends were 3 bases for V and 4 bases for J; bases not matched to a gene: 3. The CDR3 length is 14 residues. The CDR3 bases are TGTGCCAGCAGTTTCGGGGACAGAAATCAGCCCCAGCATTTT. It translates to CASSFGDRNQPQHF.

This chain links TRBV19 with TRBJ1-1, with 8 nucleotides matching TRBD1. The J segment lost 8 bases and the V segment lost 4 bases, leaving 9 bases of the junction unmatched. The CDR3 extends over 14 amino acids. The germline CDR1 and CDR2 sequences are LNHDA and SQIVND (reference sequence). Written as DNA, the CDR3 is TGTGCCAGTAGTACTCCAACAGGGGGGCTCGAAGCTTTCTTT. This codes for CASSTPTGGLEAFF.